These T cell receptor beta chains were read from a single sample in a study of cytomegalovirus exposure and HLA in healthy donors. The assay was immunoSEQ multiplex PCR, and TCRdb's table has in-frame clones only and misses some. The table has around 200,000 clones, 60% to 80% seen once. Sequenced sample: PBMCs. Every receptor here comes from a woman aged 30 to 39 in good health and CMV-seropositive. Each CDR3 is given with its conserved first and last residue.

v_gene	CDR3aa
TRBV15	CATKAGTETYEQYF
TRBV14	CASSQRGELFF
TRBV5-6	CASSNPGQGAGNIQYF
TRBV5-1	CASSDGGVVLTF
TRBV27	CASSLFAGAPYEQYF
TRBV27	CASRRQATYEQYF
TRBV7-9	CASSQQKPGQITNYGYTF
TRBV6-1	CATAVQSYNEQFF
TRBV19	CASSSGMAGELFF
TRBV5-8	CASSSHRTGVYEQYF
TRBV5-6	CASSLSVSSYEQYF
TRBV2	CAGGQGEDQPQHF
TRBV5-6	CASSAGQGMFNEQFF
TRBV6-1	CASTLGTSGTREQFF
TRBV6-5	CASSYSTGNQPQHF
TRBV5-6	CASSLGGAQETQYF
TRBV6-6	CASSYSRHTEAFF
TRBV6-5	CASSYVGPNTEAFF
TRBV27	CASRLAGSYEQYF
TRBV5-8	CASSLVSSPYEQYF
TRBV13	CASSLLSPAYEQYF
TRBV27	CASSSITGDVNEKLFF
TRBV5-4	CASSLLGGETQYF
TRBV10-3	CAISPRNSPLHF
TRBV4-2	CASSPQLGNNEQFF
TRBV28	CASSLIQGNGNTIYF
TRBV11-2	CASSYHRGDYEQYF
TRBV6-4	CASSEDNYNEQFF
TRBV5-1	CASSLGAGAGNTIYF
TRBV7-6	CASSLVGQGLPEAFF
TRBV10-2	CASSDVGTSDDEQFF
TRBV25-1	CASRGPGQYSPLHF
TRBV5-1	CASSHGQSRGSYEQYF
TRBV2	CASSRQRKKEKLFF
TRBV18	CASSRGARNEKLFF
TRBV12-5	CASGLYQGRMNTEAFF
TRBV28	CASSASDTQYF
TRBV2	CASRLGGIGSYEQYF
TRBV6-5	CASSPIGSEQYF
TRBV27	CATKGVQAGYEQYF
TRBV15	CATSSSSGAEQYF
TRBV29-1	CPNTKNEKLFF
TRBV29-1	CSGESGGNTEAFF
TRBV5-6	CASSVQGDGYGYTF
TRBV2	CARRGGEYGYTF
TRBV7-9	CASSEGQGLAGGLNNEQFF
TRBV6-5	CASRLEGSYNSPLHF
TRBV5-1	CASSLAGDEAFF
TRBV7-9	CASSLEATDTQYF
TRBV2	CASMGRGSQETQYF
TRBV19	CASSLRTSGTSYNEQFF
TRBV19	CASSAGTGMNTEAFF
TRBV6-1	CASSEAGGSTDTQYF
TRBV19	CASRPMEGYNEQFF
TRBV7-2	CASSFGLVYEQYF
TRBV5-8	CASSLLKLRTEQFF
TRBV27	CATSYLQTGGGQETQYF